The next 31 T cell receptor beta chains were all read from a single sample in a study of human T cells and chemical hapten exposure. Each CDR3 protein is one row after TCRdb ran MiXCR on the RACE reads. The sample lists about 82,000 distinct CDR3 sequences; 6% to 8.5% were seen once. Time point given: patch test 2, 6 weeks after DPC sensitization. Treatment described: therapeutic diphenylcyclopropenone sensitization with weekly scalp DPC. The material sequenced was whole blood, taken in connection with sensitization to the hapten diphenylcyclopropenone (DPC). These receptors all come from a woman aged 25 to 39 with alopecia areata. Some clones in this sample may be carry-over from other donors' samples.

The table lists this clonotype with many counts. The chain has TRBV28 and TRBJ2-7; a possible D gene is TRBD2 (5 bases). The CDR3 totals 15 residues. The V and J ends lost 2 bases and 0 bases respectively, with 11 bases between them. Per germline, CDR1 MDHEN and CDR2 SYDVKM. The CDR3 sequence is CASSLPGVSSYEQYF. The CDR3 DNA reads as TGTGCCAGCAGTTTACCCGGGGTTAGCTCCTACGAGCAGTACTTC.

The sample holds many counts of this clonotype. This chain uses TRBV3-1 with TRBJ1-1; D remains unclear. The germline V gene encodes CDR1 LGHDT and CDR2 YNNKEL (reference sequence). There are 14 residues in the CDR3. Trimming cost V 2 bases and J 1 base, with 8 bases left between them. The CDR3 is CASSQIGGNTEAFF. DNA of the CDR3: TGTGCCAGCAGCCAAATAGGCGGGAACACTGAAGCTTTCTTT.

This clonotype appeared once. The junction and the germline gene differ at one end; a read error may be behind it. This chain links TRBV6-2 or TRBV6-3 with TRBJ1-6, with TRBD1 matching 7 bases. The CDR3 contains 15 residues. Germline loops: CDR1 MNHEY, CDR2 SVGEGT. As DNA, the CDR3 is TGTGCCACCTACACCATCCAGGGGGGTAATTCACCCCTCAACTTT. This codes for CATYTIQGGNSPLNF.

The gene calls are TRBV2 and TRBJ2-2, with 7 bases matching TRBD2. CDR1 and CDR2 from the germline V gene are SNHLY and FYNNEI. The CDR3 is made up of 15 amino acids. V was clipped by 3 bases and J by 3 bases; unmatched bases: 4. The CDR3 protein is CASSDVRGDTGELFF. The CDR3 DNA follows: TGTGCCAGCAGTGACGTCCGGGGGGACACCGGGGAGCTGTTTTTT.

The CDR3 reads CASSHSPGQANEKLFF. The CDR3 DNA reads TGTGCCAGCAGTCACTCCCCGGGACAGGCGAATGAAAAACTGTTTTTT. The rearrangement joins TRBV6-1 to TRBJ1-4; 8 nucleotides align to TRBD1. The CDR3 has 16 residues. The V and J ends lost 5 bases and 5 bases, in that order; junction bases with no gene match: 10. Germline CDR1 and CDR2: MNHNS and SASEGT.

In this sample, this clonotype turned up many times. The V call is TRBV7-2, the J call TRBJ2-7, with D perhaps TRBD1 or TRBD2 (5 bases each). There are 15 residues in the CDR3. The V gene's germline CDR1 is SGHTA and CDR2 FQGNSA. Trimming stripped 6 bases from V and 7 bases from J, with 22 bases between. CDR3 amino acids: CASSPAPGTSREQYF. Written as DNA, the CDR3 is TGTGCCAGCAGTCCAGCCCCCGGGACCTCGAGGGAGCAGTACTTC.

The chain links TRBV6-5 to TRBJ1-1; 7 bases are shared with TRBD1. Germline V gene sequence: CDR1 MNHEY, CDR2 SVGAGI. After removal of 5 bases from V and 11 bases from J, the junction contained 11 bases not matched to a gene. The CDR3 has 13 amino acids. Here the CDR3 DNA reads TGTGCCAGCAGTCCCACTACTGACAGGGACGCTTTCTTT. Protein product: CASSPTTDRDAFF.

This clonotype was found many times. The chain has TRBV2 and TRBJ1-2; D call uncertain. The V gene lost 3 bases and the J gene lost 2 bases, with 7 bases spanning the gap. The germline V gene has CDR1 SNHLY and CDR2 FYNNEI. The CDR3 runs 13 residues. The CDR3 loop reads CASSEVPNYGYTF. CDR3 nucleotide sequence: TGTGCCAGCAGTGAGGTACCGAACTATGGCTACACCTTC.

This clonotype was counted between two and nine times. This rearrangement joins TRBV11-2 to TRBJ2-1, with 15 bases fitting TRBD2. Germline V gene data show CDR1 as SGHAT and CDR2 as FQNNGV. The J segment lost 4 bases and the V segment lost 5 bases, leaving 18 bases of the junction unmatched. The CDR3 is 21 amino acids. CDR3 bases: TGTGCCAGCAGCCCACCTCGGGGACTAGCGGGGGGCCACCGTACGTACAATGAGCAGTTCTTC. Amino acid sequence: CASSPPRGLAGGHRTYNEQFF.

This clonotype was picked up many times. As DNA, the CDR3 is TGTGCCAGCAGTTTAAGAAGTTACACTGAAGCTTTCTTT. Protein product: CASSLRSYTEAFF. This chain links TRBV28 with TRBJ1-1, with unresolved D. Germline loops: CDR1 MDHEN, CDR2 SYDVKM. The V end was cut by 2 bases, the J end by 3 bases, with 7 bases between. The CDR3 covers 13 residues. Full variable domain (missing parts from reference TRBV28 and TRBJ1-1): DVKVTQSSRYLVKRTGEKVFLECVQDMDHENMFWYRQDPGLGLRLIYFSYDVKMKEKGDIPEGYSVSREKKERFSLILESASTNQTSMYLCASSLRSYTEAFFGQGTRLTVV.

This clonotype was seen at least ten times. The chain is built from TRBV20-1 and TRBJ2-3; 9 nucleotides match TRBD2. Unmatched junction bases numbered 9, after V lost 1 base and J lost 1 base. The CDR3 length is 17 residues. The germline V gene has CDR1 DFQATT and CDR2 SNEGSKA (reference sequence). The CDR3 DNA reads as TGCAGTGCTAGAGTAGCGGGGGCCCCTAGGGGCACAGATACGCAGTATTTT. Translated: CSARVAGAPRGTDTQYF.

This clonotype was counted at least ten times. This sequence joins TRBV7-3 and TRBJ2-3, with D uncertain. This CDR3 is built from 16 residues. Trimming left V 0 bases short and J 1 base short, with 11 bases between. Germline loops: CDR1 SGHTA, CDR2 FQGTGA. The CDR3 is CASSLTAPGGTDTQYF. As DNA, the CDR3 is TGTGCCAGCAGCTTAACGGCTCCCGGAGGCACAGATACGCAGTATTTT.

This clonotype was observed at least ten times. The V call is TRBV18, the J call TRBJ2-1; 10 positions agree with TRBD2. The CDR3 is made up of 18 amino acids. With 0 bases clipped from V and 0 bases from J, the junction kept 5 bases outside the gene matches. Germline-derived CDR1 and CDR2 are KGHSH and LQKENI. CDR3 loop: CASSPPSGGGSSYNEQFF. For the CDR3, the DNA is TGTGCCAGCTCACCACCCAGCGGGGGGGGGAGCTCCTACAATGAGCAGTTCTTC.

This clonotype was detected a few times. This chain uses TRBV12-3 or TRBV12-4 with TRBJ2-2, with a tentative D call TRBD1 (8 bases). This CDR3 region has 15 residues. The V gene lost 4 bases and the J gene lost 6 bases, with 15 bases spanning the gap. The CDR3 coding sequence is TGTGCCAGCAGTTCCACAGGGGGGGTACCCGGGGAGCTGTTTTTT. Amino acids: CASSSTGGVPGELFF.

This clonotype was seen repeatedly, ten times or more. The gene calls are TRBV4-2 and TRBJ2-6; TRBD2 agrees at 8 bases. The V gene's germline CDR1 is LGHNA and CDR2 YNFKEQ. J was trimmed by 0 bases and V by 0 bases; bases with no gene match: 13. This CDR3 is built from 21 residues. The CDR3 DNA follows: TGTGCCAGCAGCCAAGATAACCGGCCCCGGGGGGGACGCTCTGGGGCCAACGTCCTGACTTTC. Its translation is CASSQDNRPRGGRSGANVLTF.

This clonotype has a count of ten or more. This sequence joins TRBV10-1 and TRBJ1-3; D unclear. The V and J ends lost 2 bases and 0 bases respectively, with 2 bases between them. The germline CDR1 and CDR2 sequences are WNHNN and SYGVQD (reference sequence). The CDR3 length is 13 residues. The CDR3 coding sequence is TGCGCCAGCAGTGAGGACTCTGGAAACACCATATATTTT. Residues: CASSEDSGNTIYF.

This clonotype was seen a few times. The CDR3 protein is CSVEGKMNTEAFF. Written as DNA, the CDR3 is TGCAGCGTTGAAGGGAAAATGAACACTGAAGCTTTCTTT. The V call is TRBV29-1, the J call TRBJ1-1; no clear D. CDR3 size: 13 residues. Germline V gene data show CDR1 as SQVTM and CDR2 as ANQGSEA. Trimming left V 1 base short and J 0 bases short, with 6 bases between.

The chain carries TRBV7-2 and TRBJ2-3; D possibly corresponds to TRBD2 (7 bases). Germline V gives CDR1 SGHTA, CDR2 FQGNSA. This CDR3 spans 15 amino acids. The germline V and J ends were trimmed by 6 bases and 1 base, with 14 bases remaining between them. In nucleotides, the CDR3 is TGTGCCAGCAGGGGGGGGGGCAGAGGCACAGATACGCAGTATTTT. As protein: CASRGGGRGTDTQYF.

V and J are TRBV29-1 and TRBJ1-6, with D tentatively TRBD1 (5 bases). Deletions cut 6 bases from V and 10 bases from J, with 13 bases between. The CDR3 totals 12 residues. Per the germline V gene, CDR1 is SQVTM and CDR2 is ANQGSEA. This CDR3 reads CSVGDGTSPLHF. The DNA for the CDR3 is TGCAGCGTGGGGGACGGAACCTCACCCCTCCACTTT. Combining the CDR3 with reference TRBV29-1 and TRBJ1-6 gives the whole variable domain SAVISQKPSRDICQRGTSLTIQCQVDSQVTMMFWYRQQPGQSLTLIATANQGSEATYESGFVIDKFPISRPNLTFSTLTVSNMSPEDSSIYLCSVGDGTSPLHFGNGTRLTVT.

This clonotype was seen repeatedly, ten times or more. The chain joins TRBV2 to TRBJ1-1, with unresolved D. The length of the CDR3 is 14 residues. CDR1 and CDR2 (germline): SNHLY, FYNNEI. V lost 2 bases, J lost 7 bases, and 14 bases lay in between. CDR3 region: CASSEFLGLSEAFF. The CDR3 nucleotides are TGTGCCAGCAGTGAATTTCTTGGATTGAGTGAAGCTTTCTTT.

This clonotype occurred many times. The CDR3 spells CASSPVGEYSNQPQHF. The CDR3 DNA follows: TGTGCCAGCAGCCCCGTGGGGGAATATAGCAATCAGCCCCAGCATTTT. The chain has TRBV12-3 or TRBV12-4 and TRBJ1-5; D is possibly TRBD1 (5 bases). The CDR3 sequence is 16 residues long. V gave up 6 bases and J gave up 0 bases, with 15 bases separating them.

In this sample, this clonotype turned up a few times. The CDR3 bases are TGTGCCATCAGATCCGGGACAGGGTATTCACCCCTCCACTTT. Protein: CAIRSGTGYSPLHF. The V call is TRBV10-3, the J call TRBJ1-6; 9 bases agree with TRBD1. The CDR3 sequence is 14 residues long. With V trimmed by 6 bases and J by 8 bases, 5 bases remained unmatched. Germline V lookup: CDR1 ENHRY, CDR2 SYGVKD.

This clonotype has ten or more counts. The chain recombines TRBV5-5 with TRBJ1-2, with D tentatively TRBD1 (6 bases). The CDR3 sequence is 15 residues long. The ends were cut back, 3 bases at V and 4 bases at J, with 16 bases in the middle. The germline gives CDR1 SGHKS, CDR2 YYEKEE (reference sequence). The CDR3 sequence: CASSSHRDAGYGYTF. The CDR3 region has the DNA TGTGCCAGCAGCTCCCACAGGGATGCCGGCTATGGCTACACCTTC.

This clonotype was observed a few times. This sequence joins TRBV10-3 and TRBJ1-6; D is undetermined. The CDR3 extends over 15 amino acids. V was pared by 2 bases and J by 9 bases, with 14 bases between. Looked up from germline, CDR1 is ENHRY and CDR2 is SYGVKD. The CDR3 loop is CAISEANSMSSPLHF. The CDR3 region has the DNA TGTGCCATCAGTGAGGCAAACAGCATGAGTTCACCCCTCCACTTT.

This clonotype was detected a few times. V is TRBV6-5 and J is TRBJ2-2; 9 bases agree with TRBD2. Germline assignment: CDR1 MNHEY and CDR2 SVGAGI. The CDR3 runs to 15 residues. V dropped 8 bases and J dropped 5; count of bases not matched to a gene: 9. The CDR3 here is CASEASGVMTGELFF. DNA for the CDR3: TGTGCCAGCGAGGCTAGCGGGGTAATGACCGGGGAGCTGTTTTTT.

This clonotype appeared many times. CDR3 loop: CASSARPYTSGGETQYF. CDR3 bases: TGTGCCAGCAGCGCCCGCCCTTACACTAGCGGGGGTGAGACCCAGTACTTC. V usage is TRBV9 and J usage is TRBJ2-5; TRBD2 aligns across 11 bases. CDR1 is SGDLS and CDR2 is YYNGEE in the germline V gene. There are 17 residues in the CDR3. Trimming took 3 bases from V and 5 from J; bases not matched to a gene: 12.

This clonotype was counted at least ten times. The chain combines TRBV2 with TRBJ1-1; D remains unclear. Germline lookup yields CDR1 SNHLY and CDR2 FYNNEI. With 11 bases removed from V and 3 bases from J, the gap between germline ends came to 19 bases. The CDR3 loop spans 14 amino acids. The CDR3 sequence: CASSTDRRDTEAFF. Here the CDR3 DNA reads TGTGCCTCCTCAACAGATAGGAGGGACACTGAAGCTTTCTTT.

With regard to this clonotype: A clone one base away is much larger, so this may be a read error. J is TRBJ2-7 and V is TRBV5-1; tentatively, D is TRBD1 or TRBD2 (5 bases each). From germline, CDR1 is SGHRS and CDR2 YFSETQ. The V gene lost 4 bases and the J gene lost 2 bases, with 13 bases spanning the gap. The CDR3 covers 14 residues. CDR3 DNA: TGCGCCAGCAGCCCGGGACCAGGTACCTACGAGCAGTACTTC. Protein sequence: CASSPGPGTYEQYF.

V usage is TRBV20-1 and J usage is TRBJ1-5; D remains unclear. V was shortened by 3 bases and J by 1 base, with 16 bases between the two germline ends. The CDR3 runs to 16 residues. In germline, CDR1 is DFQATT, CDR2 SNEGSKA (reference sequence). The CDR3 is CSASTLRTGSNQPQHF. CDR3 DNA: TGCAGTGCTAGTACCCTTCGGACGGGAAGCAATCAGCCCCAGCATTTT.

The rearrangement links TRBV6-5 to TRBJ1-5, with D perhaps matching TRBD1 (5 bases). Trimming stripped 3 bases from V and 7 bases from J, with 10 bases between. The CDR3 length is 13 residues. Germline values: CDR1 MNHEY, CDR2 SVGAGI. The CDR3: CASSYDRGQPQHF. The CDR3 DNA reads TGTGCCAGCAGTTATGACAGAGGACAGCCCCAGCATTTT.

This chain joins TRBV6-2 or TRBV6-3 and TRBJ1-5, with D hard to call. The V gene lost 9 bases and the J gene lost 6 bases, with 18 bases spanning the gap. CDR1 is MNHEY, CDR2 SVGEGT, per germline. The CDR3 is made up of 14 amino acids. The CDR3 here is CASSSYTRSQPQHF. CDR3 nucleotides: TGTGCCAGTAGCTCCTACACGCGGAGTCAGCCCCAGCATTTT.